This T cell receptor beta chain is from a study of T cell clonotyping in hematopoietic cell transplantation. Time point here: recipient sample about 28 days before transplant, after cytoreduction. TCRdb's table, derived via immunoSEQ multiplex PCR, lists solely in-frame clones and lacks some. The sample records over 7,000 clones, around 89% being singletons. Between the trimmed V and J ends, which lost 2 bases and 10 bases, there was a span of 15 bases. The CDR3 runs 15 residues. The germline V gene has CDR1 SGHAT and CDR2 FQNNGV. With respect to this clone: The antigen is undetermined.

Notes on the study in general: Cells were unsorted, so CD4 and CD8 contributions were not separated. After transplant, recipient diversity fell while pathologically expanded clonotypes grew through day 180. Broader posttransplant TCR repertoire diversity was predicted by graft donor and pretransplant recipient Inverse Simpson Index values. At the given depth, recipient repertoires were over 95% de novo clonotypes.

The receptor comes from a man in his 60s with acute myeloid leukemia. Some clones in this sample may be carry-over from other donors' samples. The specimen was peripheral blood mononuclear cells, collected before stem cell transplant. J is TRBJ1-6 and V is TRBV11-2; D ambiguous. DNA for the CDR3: TGTGCCAGCAGCTTAAGGGAGGCAATCGGGTCACCCCTCCACTTT. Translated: CASSLREAIGSPLHF.